These T cell receptor beta chains were read from a single sample in a study of cytomegalovirus exposure and HLA in healthy donors. Produced via immunoSEQ multiplex PCR; TCRdb's table is partial and in-frame only. The sample includes about 110,000 clones, 67% of them seen just once. Sequencing was performed on PBMCs. The receptors come from a man younger than 35 in good health and CMV-seropositive. Each CDR3 is given without its conserved first and last residue.

>TRBV2|TRBJ2-1
ASRLAGHYNEQF
>TRBV12-5|TRBJ1-1
ASGLGQGGMNTEAF
>TRBV7-9|TRBJ1-6
ASSEGQANSPLH
>TRBV6-5|TRBJ2-3
ASSYERGGPADTQY
>TRBV7-9|TRBJ1-3
ASSQGQTSSGNTIY
>TRBV7-9|TRBJ2-7
ASSFTGPRDEQY
>TRBV5-1|TRBJ1-6
ASSPDSNSPLH
>TRBV28|TRBJ2-3
ASSSPGHSTDTQY
>TRBV6-1|TRBJ1-5
ASKGGQGGQPQH
>TRBV5-1|TRBJ2-7
ASTYAGTGNEQY
>TRBV27|TRBJ2-5
ASSLRETQY
>TRBV6-5|TRBJ2-7
ASSLAGNSYEQY
>TRBV27|TRBJ1-3
ASSLSAGNTIY
>TRBV2|TRBJ1-5
ASSEMRVGQPQH
>TRBV7-9|TRBJ2-5
ASSPRGGGAGETQY
>TRBV10-1|TRBJ2-2
ASSESIDTNTGELF
>TRBV6-5|TRBJ1-2
ASSPGQGYYGYT
>TRBV19|TRBJ2-2
ASSSPGLWPGELF
>TRBV28|TRBJ2-7
ASSNAGQVSYEQY
>TRBV28|TRBJ1-1
ASSSFGWDTEAF
>TRBV30|TRBJ2-1
AWSVRGGQF
>TRBV28|TRBJ1-2
ASSLHQGAGYT
>TRBV7-6|TRBJ1-2
ASSLELGAGALANYGYT
>TRBV10-3|TRBJ2-7
AISGQAGQGVYEQY
>TRBV7-6|TRBJ2-1
ASSLARTGAEQF
>TRBV2|TRBJ1-5
ASTTDYSNQPQH
>TRBV4-1|TRBJ2-2
ASSHLDRVPNTGELF
>TRBV12-5|TRBJ2-3
ASGLGQGRGDTQY
>TRBV10-1|TRBJ2-1
ASSESRGLYNEQF
>TRBV7-3|TRBJ2-5
ASSLRAGGARETQY
>TRBV4-1|TRBJ2-3
ASSSRQGRTDTQY
>TRBV5-4|-
ASSGRPDRSYEQY
>TRBV6-1|TRBJ1-2
ASSELHRYGYP
>TRBV6-5|TRBJ1-2
ASSYDSWASYGYT
>TRBV19|TRBJ1-6
ASSQGYYNSPLH
>TRBV15|TRBJ1-5
ATSKDIGNQPQH
>TRBV28|TRBJ1-2
ASSFRGQGAKGYT
>TRBV7-9|TRBJ1-6
ASSLGTNSPLH
>TRBV7-9|TRBJ2-7
ASSPRGMEQY
>TRBV5-5|TRBJ1-1
ASSPDRGRGAF
>TRBV9|TRBJ2-5
ASSTTGTETQY
>TRBV5-1|TRBJ2-5
ASSLGLAGAQETQY
>TRBV5-6|TRBJ1-5
ASSPSAQSGVQPQH
>TRBV27|TRBJ2-7
ASRGLSSYEQY